Shown below are 17 T cell receptor beta chains from a single sample sequenced in a study of early T cells in non-severe SARS-CoV-2 infection. TCRdb itself ran the 5' RACE reads through MiXCR, one entry per CDR3 protein. The sample includes 65,000 to 80,000 distinct CDR3 sequences, around 13% of them seen just once. Sequencing was done on a sample of whole blood. The receptors come from an adult who was a healthcare worker with PCR-confirmed SARS-CoV-2 infection or an uninfected control (not recorded which).

The sample holds a few counts of this clonotype. The rearrangement uses TRBV5-4 and TRBJ2-7; 9 bases match TRBD2. This CDR3 has 14 amino acids. With 2 bases clipped from V and 6 bases from J, the junction kept 6 bases outside the gene matches. Germline V gene lookup returns CDR1 SGHNT and CDR2 YYREEE (reference sequence). The CDR3 here is CASSLGGRAFEQYF. The CDR3 region has the DNA TGTGCCAGCAGCTTAGGCGGGAGGGCCTTCGAGCAGTACTTC.

This clonotype was observed a few times. The chain joins TRBV4-1 to TRBJ2-1; 12 bases are a match to TRBD2. Trimming at V came to 2 bases and at J to 7 bases, leaving 6 bases not matched to a gene. This CDR3 has 16 amino acids. CDR1 and CDR2 (germline): MGHRA, YSYEKL. The CDR3 DNA reads TGCGCCAGCAGCCAACCCACTAGCGGGAGGCAGAATGAGCAGTTCTTC. This translates into CASSQPTSGRQNEQFF.

This chain connects TRBV28 to TRBJ1-5, with 7 bases fitting TRBD1. The ends lost 2 bases at V and 4 bases at J; junction bases unmatched: 2. Germline CDR1 MDHEN, CDR2 SYDVKM. The CDR3 length is 14 residues. The CDR3 DNA is TGTGCCAGCAGTTTACGACAGGGAAATCAGCCCCAGCATTTT. Its translation: CASSLRQGNQPQHF. Complete variable domain (other parts from reference TRBV28 and TRBJ1-5): DVKVTQSSRYLVKRTGEKVFLECVQDMDHENMFWYRQDPGLGLRLIYFSYDVKMKEKGDIPEGYSVSREKKERFSLILESASTNQTSMYLCASSLRQGNQPQHFGDGTRLSIL.

V gene TRBV20-1 combines with J gene TRBJ2-7, with 10 positions matching TRBD2. Germline V CDR1 and CDR2: DFQATT, SNEGSKA (reference sequence). The ends lost 0 bases at V and 7 bases at J; junction bases unmatched: 9. CDR3 length: 15 amino acids. The CDR3 sequence: CSARDPASGSSEQYF. Written as DNA, the CDR3 is TGCAGTGCTAGAGATCCGGCTAGCGGGAGTAGTGAGCAGTACTTC.

This clonotype was detected a few times. The rearrangement links TRBV2 to TRBJ2-2; weak D call: TRBD2 (6 bases). Germline lookup yields CDR1 SNHLY and CDR2 FYNNEI. V lost 1 base and J lost 7, with 13 bases in between. The CDR3 length is 15 residues. The CDR3 loop reads CASSEVGGPVGELFF. The DNA of the CDR3 is TGTGCCAGCAGTGAAGTCGGGGGACCAGTCGGGGAGCTGTTTTTT. The full variable domain, its missing parts supplied by reference TRBV2 and TRBJ2-2, is EPEVTQTPSHQVTQMGQEVILRCVPISNHLYFYWYRQILGQKVEFLVSFYNNEISEKSEIFDDQFSVERPDGSNFTLKIRSTKLEDSAMYFCASSEVGGPVGELFFGEGSRLTVL.

This clonotype was detected once. A clone one base away is much larger, so this may be a read error. This chain joins TRBV2 and TRBJ2-7; D unclear. CDR1 and CDR2 (germline): SNHLY, FYNNEI. CDR3 length equals 10 residues. Trimming stripped 5 bases from V and 2 bases from J, with 1 base between. The chain's CDR3 is CASSTYEQYF. CDR3 DNA: TGTGCCAGCAGTACCTACGAGCAGTACTTC.

J is TRBJ1-1 and V is TRBV19; TRBD1 aligns across 7 bases. V trimming: 4 bases; J trimming: 2 bases; junction bases outside the gene matches: 13. CDR1 LNHDA and CDR2 SQIVND come from the germline V gene (reference sequence). CDR3 length: 17 residues. This CDR3 is CASSKGTAIRVNTEAFF. The CDR3 bases are TGTGCCAGTAGTAAAGGGACAGCCATCCGAGTAAACACTGAAGCTTTCTTT.

The chain combines TRBV20-1 with TRBJ2-3; unclear D gene. CDR1 and CDR2 (germline): DFQATT, SNEGSKA (reference sequence). The CDR3 contains 14 residues. With 1 base removed from V and 0 bases from J, the gap between germline ends came to 8 bases. Here the CDR3 DNA reads TGCAGTGCTAGAGCCCCTCGAAGCACAGATACGCAGTATTTT. It codes for CSARAPRSTDTQYF.

This clonotype was counted only a few times. This chain joins TRBV7-2 and TRBJ2-3, with D perhaps TRBD1 (6 bases). Trimming left V 3 bases short and J 2 bases short, with 12 bases between. The CDR3 runs to 15 residues. The germline CDR1 and CDR2 sequences are SGHTA and FQGNSA. The CDR3 reads CASSFRDKFTDTQYF. DNA for the CDR3: TGTGCCAGCAGCTTCCGGGACAAGTTCACAGATACGCAGTATTTT. The variable domain in full, with the rest retrieved from reference TRBV7-2 and TRBJ2-3, is GAGVSQSPSNKVTEKGKDVELRCDPISGHTALYWYRQSLGQGLEFLIYFQGNSAPDKSGLPSDRFSAERTGGSVSTLTIQRTQQEDSAVYLCASSFRDKFTDTQYFGPGTRLTVL.

The chain is built from TRBV11-1 and TRBJ2-5; no reliable D call. Germline CDR1 and CDR2: SGHAT and FQDESV (reference sequence). The V end was cut by 3 bases, the J end by 2 bases, with 13 bases between. This CDR3 has 15 residues. CDR3 nucleotides: TGTGCCAGCAGCTTTGAATCGGGCTGGCAAGAGACCCAGTACTTC. Amino acids: CASSFESGWQETQYF.

The rearrangement uses TRBV12-3 or TRBV12-4 and TRBJ1-1, with D perhaps TRBD1 (5 bases). V was clipped by 5 bases and J by 6 bases, with 16 bases between them. CDR3 length: 14 residues. The CDR3 sequence: CASSPLREGAEAFF. The CDR3 nucleotides are TGTGCCAGCAGTCCTCTCAGGGAAGGGGCTGAAGCTTTCTTT.

This clonotype has only a few counts. This chain uses TRBV21-1 with TRBJ1-5; the D call in the table, TRBD1, was not verified against the DNA. TRBV21-1 is reported as a pseudogene. The CDR3 extends over 19 amino acids. This CDR3 reads CASSKDNRDSPYSNQPQHF. DNA for the CDR3: TGTGCCAGCAGCAAAGATAACAGGGATTCCCCCTATAGCAATCAGCCCCAGCATTTT.

CDR3: CASSLASYRGILEAFF. DNA of the CDR3: TGTGCCAGCAGCCTCGCCTCGTACAGGGGGATTCTTGAAGCTTTCTTT. The rearrangement links TRBV21-1 to TRBJ1-1; the listed D gene, TRBD1, was not tested against the DNA. TRBV21-1 is recorded as a pseudogene. This CDR3 comprises 16 residues.

Only a few counts were recorded for this clonotype. The genes are TRBV4-1 and TRBJ1-5, with a tentative D call TRBD1 (5 bases). This CDR3 region has 15 residues. Trimming left V 2 bases short and J 7 bases short, with 15 bases between. Germline V gene lookup returns CDR1 MGHRA and CDR2 YSYEKL. CDR3 amino acids: CASSQIRTTEQPQHF. The CDR3 DNA follows: TGCGCCAGCAGCCAAATTCGGACAACTGAACAGCCCCAGCATTTT.

This clonotype has at least ten counts. The chain joins TRBV6-6 to TRBJ1-6; D uncertain. CDR1 and CDR2 from the germline V gene are MNHNY and SVGAGI (reference sequence). Trimming took off 6 bases at V and 11 bases at J, with 14 bases between the two ends. The CDR3 consists of 13 residues. CDR3 in amino acids: CASSPHPRTPLHF. The CDR3 DNA follows: TGTGCCAGCAGCCCCCATCCTCGCACACCCCTCCACTTT.

This clonotype occurred a few times. The V call is TRBV6-5, the J call TRBJ1-5; possibly TRBD1 for D (6 bases). Germline assignment: CDR1 MNHEY and CDR2 SVGAGI. Trimming pared 5 bases from V and 7 bases from J, leaving 12 bases between. The length of the CDR3 is 13 residues. For the CDR3, the DNA is TGTGCCAGCAGTGCACAGGGTTGGCAGCCCCAGCATTTT. It specifies CASSAQGWQPQHF.

At least ten counts were recorded for this clonotype. The rearrangement uses TRBV6-6 and TRBJ1-5, with a weak D call TRBD1 (5 bases). The V and J ends lost 6 bases and 2 bases respectively, with 14 bases between them. CDR3 size: 15 residues. Germline CDR1 reads MNHNY; CDR2 reads SVGAGI (reference sequence). The CDR3 region has the DNA TGTGCCAGCAGATCAGGGTTCGATGGCAATCAGCCCCAGCATTTT. Protein: CASRSGFDGNQPQHF.